The following is a TCR beta chain sequence with its context. This sample stems from a study of blood T cell repertoires in COVID-19. Study in general: Both acute and convalescent COVID-19 samples were obtained from the United States, Italy and Spain.

As handled by the study authors: Quantification of nucleated cells was approximated via reference gene primer amplification. Sequenced by immunoSEQ multiplex PCR; TCRdb stores in-frame clones only, minus some. The V and J calls and clone size were taken over from that table, and D and trimming were inferred from the DNA. Counted here are around 74,000 clones, around 90% occurring once; the ten biggest clones make up around 8%. The sequence came from a man aged 30 to 45 with acute or convalescent COVID-19. Sequencing input: peripheral blood.

The chain's CDR3 is CASSFTSGSEQFF. The DNA of the CDR3 is TGTGCCAGCAGCTTCACTTCGGGGAGTGAGCAGTTCTTC. V is TRBV7-9 and J is TRBJ2-1, with D possibly matching TRBD2 (5 bases). The germline gives CDR1 SEHNR, CDR2 FQNEAQ (reference sequence). V lost 3 bases, J lost 9 bases, and 12 bases lay in between. This CDR3 contains 13 residues.